Below, 9 T cell receptor beta chains from the same sample are listed, as sequenced in a study of cytomegalovirus exposure and HLA in healthy donors. This PCR relied on a set of 60 Vbeta primers and 13 Jbeta primers. TCRdb keeps only in-frame clones here, not all; method: immunoSEQ multiplex PCR. This sample has about 130,000 clones, with more than 80% found just once. Sequencing was done on a sample of PBMCs. The source of these receptors is a woman in her 40s in good health and CMV-seropositive.

The count of this clone is one. This chain uses TRBV19 with TRBJ1-1; no reliable D call. Germline V gives CDR1 LNHDA, CDR2 SQIVND (reference sequence). CDR3 length: 15 amino acids. Trimming left V 0 bases short and J 0 bases short, with 8 bases between. CDR3 region: CASSIEALMNTEAFF. DNA for the CDR3: TGTGCCAGTAGTATAGAAGCTCTCATGAACACTGAAGCTTTCTTT.

This chain uses TRBV11-2 with TRBJ2-3; D not certain. The V end was cut by 5 bases, the J end by 4 bases, with 13 bases between. Germline CDR1 and CDR2: SGHAT and FQNNGV. This CDR3 has 14 amino acids. CDR3 sequence (DNA): TGTGCCAGCAGCCGAACCAGGTCCTCAGATACGCAGTATTTT. The encoded protein is CASSRTRSSDTQYF.

The rearrangement joins TRBV7-3 to TRBJ1-2, with a possible D match to TRBD1 (5 bases). In germline, CDR1 is SGHTA, CDR2 FQGTGA. The CDR3 spans 13 residues. The V end was cut by 2 bases, the J end by 8 bases, with 12 bases between. This CDR3 is CASSLEGAAGYTF. CDR3 bases: TGTGCCAGCAGCTTAGAAGGGGCGGCCGGCTACACCTTC.

The V and J genes are TRBV18 and TRBJ1-6, with D hard to call. Trimming stripped 2 bases from V and 6 bases from J, with 8 bases between. Per germline, CDR1 KGHSH and CDR2 LQKENI. The length of the CDR3 is 14 residues. CDR3 bases: TGTGCCAGCTCACCAACACCCTTTAATTCACCCCTCCACTTT. It translates to CASSPTPFNSPLHF. The complete variable domain, with remaining parts taken from reference TRBV18 and TRBJ1-6, reads NAGVMQNPRHLVRRRGQEARLRCSPMKGHSHVYWYRQLPEEGLKFMVYLQKENIIDESGMPKERFSAEFPKEGPSILRIQQVVRGDSAAYFCASSPTPFNSPLHFGNGTRLTVT.

This chain links TRBV19 with TRBJ2-7, with TRBD2 matching 7 bases. J lost 4 bases, V lost 5 bases, and 8 bases had no gene match. Looked up from germline, CDR1 is LNHDA and CDR2 is SQIVND (reference sequence). The CDR3 runs 14 residues. The CDR3 bases are TGTGCCAGTAGTGAGCCGGGAGGCTGGTACGAGCAGTACTTC. Translation gives CASSEPGGWYEQYF.

This chain connects TRBV5-1 to TRBJ2-3; 8 bases fit TRBD2. Germline values: CDR1 SGHRS, CDR2 YFSETQ. The CDR3 sequence is 18 residues long. V lost 3 bases and J lost 1; bases outside the gene matches: 13. The CDR3 sequence: CASSYTNRGGRGTDTQYF. CDR3 DNA: TGCGCCAGCAGCTACACTAATCGGGGGGGCCGAGGCACAGATACGCAGTATTTT.

This chain joins TRBV9 and TRBJ2-3; TRBD2 agrees at 14 bases. The germline CDR1 and CDR2 sequences are SGDLS and YYNGEE. V gave up 4 bases and J gave up 8 bases; unmatched junction bases: 9. The CDR3 spans 16 residues. The CDR3 loop is CASSISTSGGVGTQYF. The DNA for the CDR3 is TGTGCCAGCAGCATCTCGACTAGCGGGGGGGTGGGTACGCAGTATTTT.

This chain links TRBV19 with TRBJ2-3, with D possibly being TRBD1 (6 bases). Germline V gene data show CDR1 as LNHDA and CDR2 as SQIVND (reference sequence). This CDR3 region has 16 residues. V lost 5 bases and J 0 bases, leaving 15 bases between the germline ends. The CDR3 DNA sequence: TGTGCCAGTAGTCATTCCCCAGGGGCAAGCACAGATACGCAGTATTTT. The encoded protein is CASSHSPGASTDTQYF. The full variable domain, completed using reference TRBV19 and TRBJ2-3, is DGGITQSPKYLFRKEGQNVTLSCEQNLNHDAMYWYRQDPGQGLRLIYYSQIVNDFQKGDIAEGYSVSREKKESFPLTVTSAQKNPTAFYLCASSHSPGASTDTQYFGPGTRLTVL.

V and J are TRBV25-1 and TRBJ2-5; 7 bases are a match to TRBD2. The germline gives CDR1 MGHDK, CDR2 SYGVNS. This CDR3 contains 14 residues. The ends lost 2 bases at V and 11 bases at J; junction bases unmatched: 11. Written as DNA, the CDR3 is TGTGCCAGCAGTGAAAGGGAAACAGTGCGGGAGCAGTACTTC. Amino acids: CASSERETVREQYF.